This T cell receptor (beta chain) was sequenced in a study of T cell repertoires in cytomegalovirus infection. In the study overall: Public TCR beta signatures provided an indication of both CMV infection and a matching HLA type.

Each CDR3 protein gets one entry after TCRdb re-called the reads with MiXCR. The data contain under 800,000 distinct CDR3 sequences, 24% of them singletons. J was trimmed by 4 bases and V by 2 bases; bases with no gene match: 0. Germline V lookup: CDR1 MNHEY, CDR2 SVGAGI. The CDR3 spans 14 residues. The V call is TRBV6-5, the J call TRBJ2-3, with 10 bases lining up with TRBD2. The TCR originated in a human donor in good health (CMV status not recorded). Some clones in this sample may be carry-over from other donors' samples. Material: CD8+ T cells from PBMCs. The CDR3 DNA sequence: TGTGCCAGCAGTTACGGGACTAGCGCAGATACGCAGTATTTT. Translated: CASSYGTSADTQYF.